The rows below give T cell receptor beta chains drawn from one sample of a study of blood T cell repertoires in COVID-19. Measured with immunoSEQ multiplex PCR; TCRdb has only the in-frame clones, and not every one. The table has 260,000 or so clones, 84% seen once. The specimen was peripheral blood. These receptors all come from a human donor in a cohort sampled during active COVID-19. CDR3s include the opening cysteine and the closing phenylalanine or tryptophan. Each record gives: J gene, clone size, D gene, V gene, CDR3 protein. A D gene is named only where the DNA matches it firmly. A clone size is listed for some rows: how often the clone was seen (once, few, many), or a class if it is expanded.

j_gene: TRBJ1-2
abundance: -
d_gene: -
v_gene: TRBV12-5
CDR3aa: CASGLKPRSGYTF

j_gene: TRBJ2-6
abundance: -
d_gene: -
v_gene: TRBV29-1
CDR3aa: CSVEEGRVTSGANVLTF

j_gene: TRBJ2-1
abundance: -
d_gene: -
v_gene: TRBV27
CDR3aa: CASSSAGANYNEQFF

j_gene: TRBJ1-2
abundance: -
d_gene: -
v_gene: TRBV10-3
CDR3aa: CATWGRIYGYTF

j_gene: TRBJ2-7
abundance: -
d_gene: TRBD2
v_gene: TRBV5-4
CDR3aa: CASSPGLAGGPSEQYF

j_gene: TRBJ1-2
abundance: -
d_gene: -
v_gene: TRBV3-1/TRBV3-2
CDR3aa: CASSHQTTVRRGYTF

j_gene: TRBJ2-2
abundance: few
d_gene: -
v_gene: TRBV5-1
CDR3aa: CASSISTGTLNTGELFF

j_gene: TRBJ2-1
abundance: -
d_gene: TRBD2
v_gene: TRBV4-1
CDR3aa: CASSQEGGLAGKNNEQFF

j_gene: TRBJ1-6
abundance: few
d_gene: TRBD1
v_gene: TRBV27
CDR3aa: CASSLGQSNSPLHF

j_gene: TRBJ2-7
abundance: -
d_gene: -
v_gene: TRBV3-1/TRBV3-2
CDR3aa: CASSLTREQYF

j_gene: TRBJ1-6
abundance: -
d_gene: -
v_gene: TRBV27
CDR3aa: CASSFSGISSYNSPLHF

j_gene: TRBJ1-1
abundance: once
d_gene: TRBD1
v_gene: TRBV19
CDR3aa: CASSEGTGVGTEAFF

j_gene: TRBJ2-4
abundance: -
d_gene: TRBD2
v_gene: TRBV2
CDR3aa: CASSELGLAGDNIQYF

j_gene: TRBJ1-4
abundance: -
d_gene: TRBD1
v_gene: TRBV6-5
CDR3aa: CASSYTQGAGKLFF

j_gene: TRBJ2-3
abundance: -
d_gene: -
v_gene: TRBV19
CDR3aa: CASSIAGVTDTQYF

j_gene: TRBJ2-5
abundance: few
d_gene: -
v_gene: TRBV7-6
CDR3aa: CASSLGWQGRITQYF

j_gene: TRBJ1-5
abundance: -
d_gene: TRBD1
v_gene: TRBV9
CDR3aa: CASSLPNTGGQPQHF

j_gene: TRBJ2-1
abundance: -
d_gene: TRBD2
v_gene: TRBV10-3
CDR3aa: CAISRGTSGGYNEQFF

j_gene: TRBJ2-7
abundance: few
d_gene: -
v_gene: TRBV2
CDR3aa: CASSKNRAYEQYF

j_gene: TRBJ2-2
abundance: -
d_gene: TRBD2
v_gene: TRBV10-1
CDR3aa: CASTLSGAGELFF

j_gene: TRBJ2-7
abundance: -
d_gene: -
v_gene: TRBV6-2/TRBV6-3
CDR3aa: CASSDTYEQYF

j_gene: TRBJ2-3
abundance: -
d_gene: TRBD2
v_gene: TRBV4-3
CDR3aa: CASSQDLIAGDRTDTQYF

j_gene: TRBJ1-3
abundance: -
d_gene: TRBD1
v_gene: TRBV7-9
CDR3aa: CASSLEGQIGNTIYF

j_gene: TRBJ2-3
abundance: -
d_gene: TRBD2
v_gene: TRBV3-1/TRBV3-2
CDR3aa: CASSQEGLAGGPLYF

j_gene: TRBJ2-7
abundance: -
d_gene: -
v_gene: TRBV4-3
CDR3aa: CASSQETLRAGEQYF

j_gene: TRBJ2-2
abundance: -
d_gene: TRBD1
v_gene: TRBV7-2
CDR3aa: CASSLVQGANTGELFF

j_gene: TRBJ2-2
abundance: -
d_gene: TRBD2
v_gene: TRBV7-8
CDR3aa: CASSLRTSGRAVTGELFF

j_gene: TRBJ2-1
abundance: -
d_gene: -
v_gene: TRBV11-2
CDR3aa: CASSLQYSYNEQFF

j_gene: TRBJ2-1
abundance: -
d_gene: TRBD2
v_gene: TRBV4-3
CDR3aa: CASSQDFGGGVVEQFF